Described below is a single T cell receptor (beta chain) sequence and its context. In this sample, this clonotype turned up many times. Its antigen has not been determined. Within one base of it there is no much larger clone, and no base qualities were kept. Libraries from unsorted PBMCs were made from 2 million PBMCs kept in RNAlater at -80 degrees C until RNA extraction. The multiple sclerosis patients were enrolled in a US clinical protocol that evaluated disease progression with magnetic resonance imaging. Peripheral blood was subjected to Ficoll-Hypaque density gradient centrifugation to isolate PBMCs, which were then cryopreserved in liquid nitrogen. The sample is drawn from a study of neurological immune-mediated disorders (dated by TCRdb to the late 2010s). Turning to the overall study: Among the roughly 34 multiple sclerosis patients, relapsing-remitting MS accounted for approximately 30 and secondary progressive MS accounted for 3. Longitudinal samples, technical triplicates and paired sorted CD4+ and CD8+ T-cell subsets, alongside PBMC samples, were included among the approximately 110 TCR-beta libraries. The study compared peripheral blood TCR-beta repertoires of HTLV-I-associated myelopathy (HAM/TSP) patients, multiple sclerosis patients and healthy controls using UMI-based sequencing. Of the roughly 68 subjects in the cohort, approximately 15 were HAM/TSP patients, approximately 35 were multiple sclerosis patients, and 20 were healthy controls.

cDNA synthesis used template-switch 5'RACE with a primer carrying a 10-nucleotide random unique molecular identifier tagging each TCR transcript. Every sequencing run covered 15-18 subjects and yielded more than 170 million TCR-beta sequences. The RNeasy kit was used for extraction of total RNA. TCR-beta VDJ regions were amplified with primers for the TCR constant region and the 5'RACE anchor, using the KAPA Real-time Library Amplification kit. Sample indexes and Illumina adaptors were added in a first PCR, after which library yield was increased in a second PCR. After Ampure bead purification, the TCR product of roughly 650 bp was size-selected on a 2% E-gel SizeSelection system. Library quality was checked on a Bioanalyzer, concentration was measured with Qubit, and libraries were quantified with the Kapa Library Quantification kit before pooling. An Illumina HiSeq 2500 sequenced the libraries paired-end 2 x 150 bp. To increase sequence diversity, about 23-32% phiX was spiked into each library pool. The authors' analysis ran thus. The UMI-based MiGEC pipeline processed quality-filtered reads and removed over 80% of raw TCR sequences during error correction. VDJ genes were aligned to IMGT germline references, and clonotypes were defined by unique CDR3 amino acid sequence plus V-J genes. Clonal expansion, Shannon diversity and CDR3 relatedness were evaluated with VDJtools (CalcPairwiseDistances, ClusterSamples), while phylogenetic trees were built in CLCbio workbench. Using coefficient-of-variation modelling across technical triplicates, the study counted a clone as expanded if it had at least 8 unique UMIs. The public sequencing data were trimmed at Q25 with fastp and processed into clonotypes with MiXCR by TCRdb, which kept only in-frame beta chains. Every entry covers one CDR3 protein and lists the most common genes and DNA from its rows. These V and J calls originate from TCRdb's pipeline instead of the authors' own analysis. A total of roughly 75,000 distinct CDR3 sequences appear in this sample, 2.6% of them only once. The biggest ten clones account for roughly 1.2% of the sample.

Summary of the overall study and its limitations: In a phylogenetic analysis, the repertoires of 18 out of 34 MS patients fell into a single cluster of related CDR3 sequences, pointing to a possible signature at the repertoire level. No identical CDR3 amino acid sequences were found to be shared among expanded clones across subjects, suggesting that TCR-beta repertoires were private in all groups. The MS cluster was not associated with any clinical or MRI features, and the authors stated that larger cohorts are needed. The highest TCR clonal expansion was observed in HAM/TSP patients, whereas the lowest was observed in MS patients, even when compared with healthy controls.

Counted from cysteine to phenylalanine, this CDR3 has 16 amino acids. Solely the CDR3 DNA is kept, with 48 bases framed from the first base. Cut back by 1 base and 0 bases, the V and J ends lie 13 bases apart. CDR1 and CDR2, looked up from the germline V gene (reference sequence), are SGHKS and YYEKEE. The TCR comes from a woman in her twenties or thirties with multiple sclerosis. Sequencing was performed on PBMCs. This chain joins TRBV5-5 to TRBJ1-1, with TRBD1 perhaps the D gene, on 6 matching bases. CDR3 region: CASSLREGGLNTEAFF. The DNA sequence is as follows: TGTGCCAGCAGCTTGAGAGAGGGGGGGCTGAACACTGAAGCTTTCTTT.